The subject of this entry is one TCR beta chain. Its antigen is still unknown. No base qualities exist here, and no much larger clone lies one base off it. From the germline V gene (reference sequence), CDR1 is LGHDT and CDR2 is YNNKEL. The CDR3 runs 14 amino acids, cysteine and phenylalanine included. Of the read, only the CDR3 DNA is kept; its 42 bases are in frame from base 1. Trimming at the junction amounts to 10 bases on V and 10 bases on J, and the germline ends lie 23 bases apart. The sample originates from a study of blood T cell repertoires in COVID-19 (dated by TCRdb to 2020 to 2021). Background on the whole study: The collaborator samples originated in the United States, Italy and Spain and spanned the acute and convalescent phases of COVID-19. Where available, HLA class I and class II types were obtained from metadata supplied by the sample provider rather than from assay-based typing. The prospective study material was composed of cDNA or gDNA derived from T cells, B-cell-depleted T cells, or PBMCs. The repertoires were made available in a free public database intended to serve as a resource for research on the immune response to SARS-CoV-2. Deeply sampled blood TCRbeta repertoires from subjects exposed to, actively infected with, or recovered from COVID-19 were included in the dataset. Samples were obtained from the ongoing ImmuneRACE study (first 160 participants) and from 1,254 subjects provided by 6 global collaborators. Nearly every sample came with metadata listing a de-identified subject ID, COVID-19 status, age in years and sex. The investigation overall reported the following: The quantity of clinical and demographic metadata differed by source and by participant and was supplied without curation.

Participants in the prospective study were enrolled through a virtual design, were aged roughly 18 to 95 years, and lived in about 25 United States geographic areas. In the prospective study, cohorts were assigned on the basis of participant-reported clinical history obtained from a screening survey and a study questionnaire. Exposed participants were defined as having been in contact with someone with a PCR-confirmed or clinician-diagnosed COVID-19 case within 2 weeks of study entry. In the prospective study, whole blood, serum and a nasopharyngeal or oropharyngeal swab were collected from each participant by mobile phlebotomists. Participants in the prospective study had the option to provide additional blood draws and questionnaires over a roughly two-month period. Before DNA extraction, blood samples from the prospective study were shipped at room temperature or frozen. TCRbeta CDR3 regions were amplified from genomic DNA using the immunoSEQ Assay, a bias-controlled multiplex PCR. As for the authors' bioinformatics: Nucleated cell counts per sample were estimated from amplification of reference gene primers within the assay. To quantify the absolute abundance of each unique TCRbeta CDR3 rearrangement, sequence reads were collapsed and filtered. For each sample, productive Simpson clonality was calculated as the square root of Simpson's diversity index across productive rearrangements. What TCRdb holds here is the immuneACCESS table cut down to in-frame rearrangements. Part of the clones is not present; checked against another copy, under half of the missing clones reflect an unresolved V gene, and the others are unexplained. The DNA was the basis for D and trimming; V, J and clone size are from that table. Here the sample has roughly 200,000 clones; 84% occur a single time. Of the sample, 3% to 3.5% is held by the ten largest clones.

Recombination connected TRBV3-1 (or the pseudogene TRBV3-2) to TRBJ2-1; D gene: possibly TRBD2, on 7 matching bases. The sequence was collected from a woman in her thirties who had been exposed to COVID-19. Material for sequencing was PBMCs or T cells enriched from blood (not recorded which). DNA sequence: TGTGCCACCGAAGGGGGGGCCCCCCCAGGAGAGCAGTTCTTC. Translated, this gives CATEGGAPPGEQFF.